A selection of T cell receptor beta chains follows, all from one sample in a study of blood T cells in healthy people across ages. Via MiXCR, TCRdb re-called the 5' RACE reads, giving one row per CDR3 protein. The data hold about 730,000 distinct CDR3 sequences, with roughly 41% observed a single time. Source material: blood. The receptors stem from an older woman in good health. Both conserved end residues are trimmed from each CDR3.

V	J	CDR3
TRBV20-1	TRBJ2-4	SASSGPKNIQY
TRBV7-2	TRBJ1-1	ASSLDGGRAF
TRBV6-1	TRBJ1-2	ASSEDGSGYGYT
TRBV20-1	TRBJ2-3	SLRSLGDTQY
TRBV27	NA	ASSSSLDEQY
TRBV3-1	TRBJ2-3	ASSQDGGRTDTQY
TRBV20-1	TRBJ1-2	SARDQVPYGYT
TRBV12-5	TRBJ2-2	ASGLVIRGTGGMVAGPNTGELF
TRBV7-2	TRBJ2-1	ASSIQAHSWDLQF
TRBV11-3	TRBJ2-1	ASSPSVTDEQF
TRBV4-3	TRBJ1-1	ANSQVPGQGEAF
TRBV2	TRBJ2-5	ASSVKGETQY
TRBV11-3	TRBJ2-1	ASSLDPLNEQF
TRBV13	TRBJ1-2	ASNLTGAINYGYT
TRBV4-3	TRBJ2-3	ASSQERREQGDFHTQY
TRBV27	TRBJ2-5	ASSFRLAGVGQY
TRBV20-1	TRBJ2-7	SASGGIRFGNEQY
TRBV29-1	TRBJ1-2	SVDPGGNYGYT
TRBV3-1	TRBJ1-2	ASSQSQMGGYT
TRBV5-5	TRBJ1-2	ASSETPGTDGYT
TRBV6-1	TRBJ2-2	ASSAESRELF
TRBV4-3	TRBJ2-3	ASSQDYGEGADTQY
TRBV12-3/TRBV12-4	TRBJ1-2	ASSPDSYDYGYT
TRBV20-1	TRBJ1-2	SAEGAKGYT
TRBV10-3	TRBJ1-4	AIRADRTAANEKLF
TRBV24-1	TRBJ2-1	TTSRTGDNEQF
TRBV28	TRBJ2-3	ASSPGWGSLLIEDTQY
TRBV4-1	TRBJ1-4	ASSRGQGASVVEKLF
TRBV29-1	TRBJ1-1	SVQGQQNTEAF
TRBV10-3	TRBJ2-7	AISGKLADAYEQY